Sequencing of this T cell receptor (beta chain) was carried out in a study of early T cells in non-severe SARS-CoV-2 infection. Study-level information: Whole-blood bulk RNA, unsorted, was sequenced, and chains were unpaired.

Attachment of unique molecular identifiers was made to individual cDNA molecules. TCRdb itself ran the 5' RACE reads through MiXCR, one entry per CDR3 protein. Of about 52,000 distinct CDR3 sequences in the sample, 5.5% to 7.5% were seen once. There are many counts of this clonotype. The antigen remains undetermined. Findings and caveats of the study: VDJdb-based matching was biased toward anti-spike CD8 responses and missed private and CD4 specificities.

The TCR was taken from an adult who was a healthcare worker with PCR-confirmed SARS-CoV-2 infection or an uninfected control (not recorded which). What was sequenced was whole blood.

The CDR3 spells CASSGSGPTEAFF. The CDR3 region has the DNA TGTGCCAGCAGTGGATCAGGGCCCACTGAAGCTTTCTTT. V usage is TRBV6-1 and J usage is TRBJ1-1, with D possibly TRBD1 on 5 matching bases. This CDR3 is built from 13 residues. Per the germline V gene, CDR1 is MNHNS and CDR2 is SASEGT. The V end lost 4 bases, the J end lost 4 bases, and 10 bases lay between the germline ends.